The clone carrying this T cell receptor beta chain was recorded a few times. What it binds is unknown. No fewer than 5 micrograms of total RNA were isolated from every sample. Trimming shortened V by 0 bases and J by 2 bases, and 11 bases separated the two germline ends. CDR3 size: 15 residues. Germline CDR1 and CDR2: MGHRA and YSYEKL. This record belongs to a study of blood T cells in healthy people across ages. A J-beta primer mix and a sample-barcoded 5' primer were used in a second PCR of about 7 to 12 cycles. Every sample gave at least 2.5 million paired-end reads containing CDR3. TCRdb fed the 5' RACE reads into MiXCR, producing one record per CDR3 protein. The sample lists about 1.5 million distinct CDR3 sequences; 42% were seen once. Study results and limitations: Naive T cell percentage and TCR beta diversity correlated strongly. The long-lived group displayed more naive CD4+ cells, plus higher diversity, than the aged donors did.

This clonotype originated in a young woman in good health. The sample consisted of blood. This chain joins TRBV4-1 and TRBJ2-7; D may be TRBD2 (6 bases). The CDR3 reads CASSQDRGAAYEQYF. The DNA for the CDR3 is TGCGCCAGCAGCCAAGACCGCGGGGCGGCCTACGAGCAGTACTTC.